This is a list of T cell receptor beta chains from one sample in a study of blood T cell repertoires in COVID-19. The repertoire was sequenced with immunoSEQ multiplex PCR; TCRdb's copy has only in-frame clones and lacks some. The table includes some 300,000 clones, 90% detected once. The sample comprised PBMCs or T cells enriched from blood (not recorded which). All receptors come from a woman between 25 and 40 years old who had been exposed to COVID-19. Each CDR3 is given with its conserved first and last residue. D genes are given only for firm matches. Some rows have no size entry. The others give once, few or many, or a class for an expanded clone.

V gene	D gene	J gene	clone size	CDR3 protein	CDR3 DNA
TRBV7-2	TRBD1	TRBJ1-5	NA	CASSRDSFGNQPQHF	TGTGCCAGCAGCCGGGACAGCTTTGGCAATCAGCCCCAGCATTTT
TRBV29-1	NA	TRBJ2-5	NA	CSVVPQDYMGTQYF	TGCAGCGTTGTCCCCCAGGACTATATGGGGACCCAGTACTTC
TRBV12-5	NA	TRBJ1-1	NA	CASGPIGGEAFF	TGTGCTAGTGGCCCTATCGGAGGTGAAGCTTTCTTT
TRBV5-1	NA	TRBJ1-2	NA	CASSPWPGNYGYTF	TGCGCCAGCAGCCCCTGGCCGGGAAACTATGGCTACACCTTC
TRBV13	TRBD1	TRBJ1-4	NA	CASSLDQDRGRGKLFF	TGTGCCAGCAGCTTGGACCAGGACAGGGGGCGAGGAAAACTGTTTTTT
TRBV7-2	NA	TRBJ1-4	NA	CASSEGGAVGEKLFF	TGTGCCAGCAGCGAAGGGGGGGCGGTGGGTGAAAAACTGTTTTTT
TRBV11-1	NA	TRBJ1-1	NA	CASSLSFQATNTEAFF	TGTGCCAGCAGCTTATCCTTTCAGGCGACCAACACTGAAGCTTTCTTT
TRBV7-7	NA	TRBJ2-2	NA	CASSSFQGEAGELFF	TGTGCCAGCAGCTCGTTTCAGGGGGAGGCCGGGGAGCTGTTTTTT
TRBV29-1	NA	TRBJ2-1	NA	CSVEVAEARSYNEQFF	TGCAGCGTTGAAGTTGCGGAAGCCCGCTCCTACAATGAGCAGTTCTTC
TRBV19	TRBD1	TRBJ2-5	NA	CASSTARPGQDSMARETQYF	TGTGCCAGTAGTACGGCCAGACCGGGACAGGATTCAATGGCTAGGGAGACCCAGTACTTC
TRBV7-8	NA	TRBJ1-1	NA	CASSLGGGANTEAFF	TGTGCCAGCAGCTTAGGAGGAGGGGCGAACACTGAAGCTTTCTTT
TRBV6-7	TRBD1	TRBJ1-5	NA	CASSPRDSGNQPQHF	TGTGCCAGCAGTCCTCGGGACAGTGGCAATCAGCCCCAGCATTTT
TRBV5-1	NA	TRBJ1-1	NA	CASSFGGMDVAFF	TGCGCCAGCAGCTTCGGGGGGATGGATGTAGCTTTCTTT
TRBV19	NA	TRBJ2-2	NA	CASSSGRNTGELFF	TGTGCCAGTAGCAGTGGCAGGAACACCGGGGAGCTGTTTTTT
TRBV6-5	TRBD1	TRBJ1-4	once	CASRTTGATNEKLFF	TGTGCCAGCAGAACCACAGGGGCAACTAATGAAAAACTGTTTTTT
TRBV2	NA	TRBJ2-3	NA	CASSVFAGLGTDTQYF	TGTGCCAGCAGTGTATTTGCAGGGTTGGGCACAGATACGCAGTATTTT
TRBV18	NA	TRBJ1-6	NA	CASSPVAGDQSPLHF	TGTGCCAGCTCACCAGTGGCAGGGGATCAATCACCCCTCCACTTT
TRBV9	NA	TRBJ2-2	NA	CASSVRGLQNLQNTGELFF	TGTGCCAGCAGCGTTAGGGGACTTCAAAATCTACAAAACACCGGGGAGCTGTTTTTT
TRBV30	NA	TRBJ1-5	NA	CAWGGRVNQPQHF	TGTGCCTGGGGCGGCAGGGTCAATCAGCCCCAGCATTTT
TRBV19	TRBD1	TRBJ1-2	NA	CASNQRDRGHYGYTF	TGTGCCAGTAACCAGAGGGACAGGGGCCACTATGGCTACACCTTC
TRBV6-5	TRBD1	TRBJ2-1	NA	CAVLSGTGAGNEQFF	TGTGCCGTACTCTCCGGGACAGGGGCGGGCAATGAGCAGTTCTTC
TRBV5-1	TRBD2	TRBJ2-3	NA	CASTGSGADTQYF	TGCGCCAGCACCGGTAGCGGGGCCGATACGCAGTATTTT
TRBV15	NA	TRBJ1-4	NA	CATSRDIATNEKLFF	TGTGCCACCAGCAGAGATATAGCAACTAATGAAAAACTGTTTTTT
TRBV18	NA	TRBJ2-2	NA	CASSPPGSGGLGTGELFF	TGTGCCAGCTCACCACCGGGTTCGGGGGGCCTTGGCACCGGGGAGCTGTTTTTT
TRBV5-4	NA	TRBJ2-7	NA	CASSLPDRLHEQYF	TGTGCCAGCAGCTTACCCGACAGGTTGCACGAGCAGTACTTC
TRBV6-5	TRBD1	TRBJ1-6	NA	CASGRQGTNNSPLHF	TGTGCCAGCGGCCGACAGGGGACGAATAATTCACCCCTCCACTTT
TRBV5-1	TRBD2	TRBJ2-5	once	CASSLESSGGPQYF	TGCGCCAGCAGCTTAGAATCTAGCGGGGGGCCACAGTACTTC
TRBV2	NA	TRBJ1-3	NA	CASRDRGFVSGNTIYF	TGTGCCAGCAGGGACCGGGGGTTTGTCTCTGGAAACACCATATATTTT
TRBV4-3	TRBD1	TRBJ1-3	NA	CASSRDWTGFGGNTIYF	TGCGCCAGCAGCCGAGATTGGACAGGGTTTGGTGGAAACACCATATATTTT
TRBV6-1	NA	TRBJ2-5	NA	CASSARREWMGQAQYF	TGTGCCAGCAGTGCCCGGAGGGAATGGATGGGGCAGGCCCAGTACTTC
TRBV4-1	TRBD1	TRBJ1-6	NA	CASSQRTGGAPLHF	TGCGCCAGCAGCCAACGGACAGGGGGAGCACCCCTCCACTTT
TRBV15	TRBD2	TRBJ2-3	NA	CATSRDPPLAGVTDTQYF	TGTGCCACCAGCAGAGATCCCCCTCTAGCGGGGGTCACAGATACGCAGTATTTT
TRBV6-5	NA	TRBJ2-2	NA	CASSGDTGELFF	TGTGCCAGCTCAGGGGACACCGGGGAGCTGTTTTTT
TRBV19	TRBD2	TRBJ2-3	NA	CASSDTPGLITDTQYF	TGTGCCAGTAGCGACACGCCGGGACTAATAACAGATACGCAGTATTTT
TRBV2	NA	TRBJ1-5	few	CASKQDSNQPQHF	TGTGCCAGCAAACAAGATAGCAATCAGCCCCAGCATTTT
TRBV12-3/TRBV12-4	NA	TRBJ1-1	NA	CAGAEGRTTEAFF	TGTGCCGGGGCGGAGGGGCGCACCACTGAAGCTTTCTTT
TRBV4-1	TRBD1	TRBJ2-7	once	CASSQDLGRGQGSSQYF	TGCGCCAGCAGCCAAGACCTGGGACGAGGACAGGGGTCCTCCCAGTACTTC
TRBV19	TRBD1	TRBJ1-5	NA	CASSHRDRGNQPQHF	TGTGCCAGTAGTCACCGGGACAGGGGGAATCAGCCCCAGCATTTT
TRBV16	NA	TRBJ2-1	NA	CASSQSGGDNEQFF	TGTGCCAGCAGCCAATCTGGCGGAGACAATGAGCAGTTCTTC
TRBV7-9	NA	TRBJ2-3	NA	CASSPSSVGRSADTQYF	TGTGCCAGCAGCCCAAGTTCCGTGGGGCGGAGCGCAGATACGCAGTATTTT
TRBV19	NA	TRBJ1-1	NA	CASSQGWTEAFF	TGTGCCAGTAGCCAGGGATGGACTGAAGCTTTCTTT
TRBV4-1	NA	TRBJ1-1	NA	CASSRVGQTTEAFF	TGCGCCAGCAGCCGGGTAGGACAGACCACTGAAGCTTTCTTT
TRBV29-1	TRBD2	TRBJ2-3	NA	CSVGASGGSTDTQYF	TGCAGCGTTGGGGCTAGCGGGGGGTCAACAGATACGCAGTATTTT
TRBV7-9	NA	TRBJ1-6	NA	CASSLDSTVVIGPLHF	TGTGCCAGCAGCTTAGATAGTACAGTCGTCATAGGTCCCCTCCACTTT
TRBV5-1	NA	TRBJ1-1	NA	CASSLQGWNTEAFF	TGCGCCAGCAGCTTACAGGGATGGAACACTGAAGCTTTCTTT
TRBV7-9	TRBD1	TRBJ1-3	few	CASSFAQGAYGNTIYF	TGTGCCAGCAGCTTCGCACAGGGGGCGTACGGAAACACCATATATTTT
TRBV7-2	TRBD1	TRBJ1-2	NA	CASSSNPWTGYTF	TGTGCCAGCAGCTCAAACCCATGGACAGGTTACACCTTC
TRBV6-5	NA	TRBJ2-1	NA	CASTHFSGDYNEQFF	TGTGCCAGCACACACTTTTCAGGGGACTACAATGAGCAGTTCTTC
TRBV20-1	TRBD1	TRBJ2-5	NA	CSARDRETQYF	TGCAGTGCTAGGGACAGGGAGACCCAGTACTTC
TRBV6-4	TRBD2	TRBJ2-2	NA	CASKRENTGELFF	TGTGCCAGCAAGCGGGAAAACACCGGGGAGCTGTTTTTT
TRBV29-1	TRBD2	TRBJ2-7	once	CSVVRGLAGDPYEQYF	TGCAGCGTTGTCAGAGGGCTAGCGGGGGATCCCTACGAGCAGTACTTC
TRBV7-6	TRBD1	TRBJ2-7	NA	CASSLGSPSGTGIPYEQYF	TGTGCCAGCAGCTTAGGGTCCCCGTCGGGGACAGGGATCCCCTACGAGCAGTACTTC